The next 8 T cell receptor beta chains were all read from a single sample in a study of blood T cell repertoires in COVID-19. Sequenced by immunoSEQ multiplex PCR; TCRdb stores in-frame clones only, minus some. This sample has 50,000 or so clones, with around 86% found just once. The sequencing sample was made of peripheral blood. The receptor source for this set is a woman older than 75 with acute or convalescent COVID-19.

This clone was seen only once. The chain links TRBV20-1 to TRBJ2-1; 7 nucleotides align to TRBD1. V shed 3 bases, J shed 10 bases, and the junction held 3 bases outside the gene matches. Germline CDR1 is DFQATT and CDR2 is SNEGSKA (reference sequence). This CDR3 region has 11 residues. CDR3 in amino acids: CSASSDREQFF. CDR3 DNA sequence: TGCAGTGCTAGTTCGGACAGGGAGCAGTTCTTC.

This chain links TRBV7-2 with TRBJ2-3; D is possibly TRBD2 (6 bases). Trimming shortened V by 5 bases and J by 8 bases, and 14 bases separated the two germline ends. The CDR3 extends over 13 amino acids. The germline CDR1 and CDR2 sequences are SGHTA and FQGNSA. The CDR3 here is CASSPKTRGTQYF. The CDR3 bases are TGTGCCAGCAGCCCCAAGACTAGGGGTACGCAGTATTTT. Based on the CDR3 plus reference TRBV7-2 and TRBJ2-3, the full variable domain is GAGVSQSPSNKVTEKGKDVELRCDPISGHTALYWYRQSLGQGLEFLIYFQGNSAPDKSGLPSDRFSAERTGGSVSTLTIQRTQQEDSAVYLCASSPKTRGTQYFGPGTRLTVL.

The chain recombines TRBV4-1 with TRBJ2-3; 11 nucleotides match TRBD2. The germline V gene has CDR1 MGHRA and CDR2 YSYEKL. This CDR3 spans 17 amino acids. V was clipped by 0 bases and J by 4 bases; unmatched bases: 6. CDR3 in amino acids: CASSQDRLAGGPDTQYF. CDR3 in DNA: TGCGCCAGCAGCCAAGATCGGCTAGCGGGGGGACCAGATACGCAGTATTTT.

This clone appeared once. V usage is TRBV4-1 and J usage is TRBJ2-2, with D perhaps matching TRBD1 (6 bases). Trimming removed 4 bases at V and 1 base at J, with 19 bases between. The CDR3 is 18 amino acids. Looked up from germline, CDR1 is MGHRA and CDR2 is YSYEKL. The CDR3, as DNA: TGCGCCAGCAGCCTGTCCCAGGGGCCGCGAAGGAACACCGGGGAGCTGTTTTTT. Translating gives CASSLSQGPRRNTGELFF.

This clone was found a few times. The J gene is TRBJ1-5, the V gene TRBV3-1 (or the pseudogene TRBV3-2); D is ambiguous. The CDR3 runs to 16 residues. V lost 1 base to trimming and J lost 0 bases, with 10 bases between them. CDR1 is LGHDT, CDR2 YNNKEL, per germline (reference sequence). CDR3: CASSQVTEYSNQPQHF. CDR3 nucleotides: TGTGCCAGCAGCCAAGTTACGGAGTATAGCAATCAGCCCCAGCATTTT.

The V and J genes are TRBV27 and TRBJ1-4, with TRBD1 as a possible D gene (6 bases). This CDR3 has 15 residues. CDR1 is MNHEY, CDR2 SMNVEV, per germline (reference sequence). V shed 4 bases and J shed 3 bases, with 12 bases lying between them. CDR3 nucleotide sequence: TGTGCCAGCAGTTGGCAGGGGAGTGCTAATGAAAAACTGTTTTTT. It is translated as CASSWQGSANEKLFF.

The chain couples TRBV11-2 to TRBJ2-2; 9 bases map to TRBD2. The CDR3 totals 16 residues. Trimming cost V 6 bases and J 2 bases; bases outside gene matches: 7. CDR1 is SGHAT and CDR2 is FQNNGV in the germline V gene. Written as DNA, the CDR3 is TGTGCCAGCAGAAGTAGCGGGAGAGCCAACACCGGGGAGCTGTTTTTT. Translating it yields CASRSSGRANTGELFF.

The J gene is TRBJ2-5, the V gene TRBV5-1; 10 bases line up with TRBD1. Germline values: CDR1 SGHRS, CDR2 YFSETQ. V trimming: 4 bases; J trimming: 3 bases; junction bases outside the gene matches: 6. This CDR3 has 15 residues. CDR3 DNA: TGCGCCAGCAGCGTAGACAGGGGGCGGGAAGAGACCCAGTACTTC. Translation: CASSVDRGREETQYF. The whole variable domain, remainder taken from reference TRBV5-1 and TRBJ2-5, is KAGVTQTPRYLIKTRGQQVTLSCSPISGHRSVSWYQQTPGQGLQFLFEYFSETQRNKGNFPGRFSGRQFSNSRSEMNVSTLELGDSALYLCASSVDRGREETQYFGPGTRLLVL.